This TCR beta chain originates from a study of cytomegalovirus exposure and HLA in healthy donors. Primers included in the PCR were 60 Vbeta and 13 Jbeta primers. TCRdb's table, derived via immunoSEQ multiplex PCR, lists solely in-frame clones and lacks some. The table lists approximately 300,000 clones, roughly 80% of them singletons. Whole-study results and caveats: In a later analysis, TCR beta V- and J-gene trimming showed a link to a missense DCLRE1C variant.

The CDR3 loop spans 15 amino acids. After removal of 10 bases from V and 1 base from J, the junction contained 12 bases not matched to a gene. Germline lookup yields CDR1 MNHEY and CDR2 SMNVEV (reference sequence). A note on this clone: The target antigen is unknown.

Sequences were obtained from PBMCs. The source is a girl aged 2 to 9 in good health and CMV-seronegative. V and J are TRBV27 and TRBJ2-7; 8 bases agree with TRBD1. CDR3 amino acids: CATSRGQGSSYEQYF. CDR3 nucleotide sequence: TGTGCCACATCTCGAGGACAGGGTAGTTCCTACGAGCAGTACTTC.